This TCR beta chain was recovered during a study of T cells in Graves' hyperthyroidism and ophthalmopathy. As for the study in general: Peripheral blood sampling occurred at initial diagnosis, before any treatment. Study observations and caveats: Ophthalmopathy was predicted by the model a median of about six months ahead of onset. Clonotypes that were expanded in thyroid above 0.001 mostly appeared in blood too.

This CDR3 is 15 amino acids long. Germline CDR1 reads SGHRS; CDR2 reads YFSETQ. Notes on this clonotype: The antigen is unknown. Possible read error: a much larger clone is one base away.

The investigators amplified TCR beta CDR3 regions from RNA transcripts. Initially, a first-round RT-PCR of the TCR CDR3 employed the HTBI primer set. Using its own MiXCR run on the multiplex PCR reads, TCRdb lists one record per CDR3 protein. The sample lists 550,000 to 700,000 distinct CDR3 sequences; roughly 14% were seen once. The chain has TRBV5-1 and TRBJ2-2, with 10 bases lining up with TRBD1. This clonotype was obtained from a woman between 35 and 50 years old with Graves' ophthalmopathy. Sequenced material: blood. The CDR3 loop reads CASKRQGAGTGGLFF. The CDR3 DNA sequence: TGCGCCAGCAAGAGACAGGGGGCTGGCACCGGGGGGCTGTTTTTT.